The 17 T cell receptor beta chains reported below all come from one sample, sequenced in a study of Ad26.COV2.S vaccination and SARS-CoV-2 variants. TCRdb keeps only in-frame clones here, not all; method: immunoSEQ multiplex PCR. The table records about 350,000 clones, around 92% of them present only once. The sample here was peripheral blood, taken after recovery from COVID-19. These receptors were obtained from a human donor who had recovered from COVID-19.

The chain uses TRBV9 and TRBJ1-1, with 7 bases aligning to TRBD1. J gave up 9 bases and V 4 bases, and 12 bases lay outside the gene matches. In germline, CDR1 is SGDLS, CDR2 YYNGEE. The length of the CDR3 is 14 residues. The CDR3 here is CASSSTGTELKAFF. The DNA of the CDR3 is TGTGCCAGCAGCTCCACCGGGACAGAGCTTAAAGCTTTCTTT.

The chain links TRBV7-8 to TRBJ2-4; TRBD1 matches at 10 bases. From germline, CDR1 is SGHVS and CDR2 FQNEAQ. This CDR3 is 15 amino acids long. V gave up 4 bases and J gave up 5 bases; unmatched junction bases: 5. This CDR3 is CASSSRTGGENIQYF. The CDR3 DNA follows: TGTGCCAGCAGCTCCCGGACAGGGGGAGAAAACATTCAGTACTTC.

The chain recombines TRBV4-1 with TRBJ1-3; D is unclear. The CDR3 runs 15 residues. Germline CDR1 reads MGHRA; CDR2 reads YSYEKL. Trimming removed 0 bases from V and 4 bases from J, with 10 bases in between. The CDR3 reads CASSQDYPEGNTIYF. As DNA, the CDR3 is TGCGCCAGCAGCCAAGATTACCCCGAGGGAAACACCATATATTTT.

V gene TRBV9 combines with J gene TRBJ2-3; 7 bases agree with TRBD1. The germline CDR1 and CDR2 sequences are SGDLS and YYNGEE. Trimming removed 4 bases from V and 1 base from J; junction bases left unmatched: 6. The CDR3 runs to 15 residues. The CDR3 bases are TGTGCCAGCAGCCCGAACAGGGGCGGCACAGATACGCAGTATTTT. It specifies CASSPNRGGTDTQYF.

This clone was found once. This sequence joins TRBV6-5 and TRBJ2-3; no definite D call. CDR1 and CDR2 (germline): MNHEY, SVGAGI. Trimming cost V 2 bases and J 6 bases, with 9 bases left between them. The CDR3 is 13 amino acids. The CDR3 sequence is CASSYGSGDTQYF. In DNA form, the CDR3 reads TGTGCCAGCAGTTACGGGTCTGGGGATACGCAGTATTTT.

The chain recombines TRBV6-5 with TRBJ2-5; 11 nucleotides match TRBD1. This CDR3 is 15 amino acids long. V was clipped by 0 bases and J by 5 bases; unmatched bases: 2. Per germline, CDR1 MNHEY and CDR2 SVGAGI. CDR3 in amino acids: CASSYSDRGPETQYF. CDR3 DNA: TGTGCCAGCAGTTACTCGGACAGGGGGCCGGAGACCCAGTACTTC.

The rearrangement uses TRBV6-2 or TRBV6-3 and TRBJ1-3; 8 nucleotides agree with TRBD1. Germline CDR1 MNHEY, CDR2 SVGEGT. This CDR3 comprises 16 residues. The V and J ends lost 2 bases and 2 bases, in that order; junction bases with no gene match: 5. The CDR3 DNA reads TGTGCCAGCAGTTACCCAACGGACAGGGCTGGAAACACCATATATTTT. Protein: CASSYPTDRAGNTIYF.

To note about this clone: Different DNA sequences within this sample yield the same CDR3. The rearrangement joins TRBV18 to TRBJ1-1; D is perhaps TRBD1 (5 bases). Germline V gene data show CDR1 as KGHSH and CDR2 as LQKENI. This CDR3 comprises 15 residues. The V and J ends lost 0 bases and 0 bases respectively, with 8 bases between them. The CDR3 DNA sequence: TGTGCCAGCTCACCACCGGGACTAATGAACACTGAAGCTTTCTTT. As protein: CASSPPGLMNTEAFF.

The chain joins TRBV27 to TRBJ1-1; D is ambiguous. This CDR3 has 14 residues. Germline V gene lookup returns CDR1 MNHEY and CDR2 SMNVEV (reference sequence). The ends were cut back, 5 bases at V and 4 bases at J, with 14 bases in the middle. In nucleotides, the CDR3 is TGTGCCAGCAGTCGAATGACGGCTTTCACTGAAGCTTTCTTT. It specifies CASSRMTAFTEAFF.

The chain combines TRBV19 with TRBJ1-1; TRBD1 might be the D (6 bases). CDR1 is LNHDA, CDR2 SQIVND, per germline (reference sequence). V lost 6 bases and J lost 5, with 16 bases in between. The CDR3 is 14 residues long. The CDR3 DNA is TGTGCCAGTAGGGTTGTCAGGGGAAGAACTGAAGCTTTCTTT. Protein product: CASRVVRGRTEAFF.

This clone has only a few counts. The rearrangement joins TRBV6-6 to TRBJ1-5; the D gene is possibly TRBD1 (6 bases). The CDR3 spans 15 residues. Germline V lookup: CDR1 MNHNY, CDR2 SVGAGI (reference sequence). V was cut by 7 bases and J by 0 bases, with 13 bases left in between. CDR3 bases: TGTGCCAGCACTCTCGGGACACCTAGCAATCAGCCCCAGCATTTT. Translating gives CASTLGTPSNQPQHF.

The rearrangement uses TRBV12-5 and TRBJ2-7; maybe TRBD1 (6 bases). V was shortened by 7 bases and J by 0 bases, with 16 bases between the two germline ends. The CDR3 loop spans 15 amino acids. Germline-derived CDR1 and CDR2 are LGHNT and FRNRAP. The CDR3, as DNA: TGTGCTAGTGCCTGGGGGCAGGGGAGCTCCTACGAGCAGTACTTC. Encoded protein: CASAWGQGSSYEQYF. The full variable domain, in which reference TRBV12-5 and TRBJ2-7 provide the parts outside the CDR3, is DARVTQTPRHKVTEMGQEVTMRCQPILGHNTVFWYRQTMMQGLELLAYFRNRAPLDDSGMPKDRFSAEMPDATLATLKIQPSEPRDSAVYFCASAWGQGSSYEQYFGPGTRLTVT.

This chain links TRBV7-2 with TRBJ1-1; D not resolved. Germline V gene sequence: CDR1 SGHTA, CDR2 FQGNSA. The CDR3 is 15 residues long. Deletions cut 5 bases from V and 1 base from J, with 14 bases between. CDR3 residues: CASSLLLVSNTEAFF. CDR3 coding DNA: TGTGCCAGCAGCCTGCTCCTCGTGTCGAACACTGAAGCTTTCTTT.

The rearrangement links TRBV9 to TRBJ1-5; D perhaps matches TRBD1 (5 bases). This CDR3 has 15 residues. Germline V CDR1 and CDR2: SGDLS, YYNGEE. Trimming removed 0 bases at V and 3 bases at J, with 10 bases between. This CDR3 is CASSVEDNANQPQHF. In DNA form, the CDR3 reads TGTGCCAGCAGCGTAGAGGACAATGCCAATCAGCCCCAGCATTTT.

The chain joins TRBV12-3 or TRBV12-4 to TRBJ1-1, with D uncertain. V was cut by 2 bases and J by 5 bases, with 9 bases left in between. The CDR3 has 13 residues. This chain's CDR3 is CASSLMRATEAFF. In DNA form, the CDR3 reads TGTGCCAGCAGTTTAATGAGGGCTACTGAAGCTTTCTTT.

This clone has only a few counts. CDR3 in amino acids: CASTRAPGVNTIYF. CDR3 coding DNA: TGTGCCAGCACCCGGGCCCCGGGGGTCAACACCATATATTTT. The chain links TRBV6-6 to TRBJ1-3; TRBD1 might be the D (5 bases). V was cut by 7 bases and J by 7 bases, with 17 bases left in between. This CDR3 contains 14 residues. CDR1 is MNHNY and CDR2 is SVGAGI in the germline V gene (reference sequence).

The chain uses TRBV7-8 and TRBJ2-7, with D perhaps TRBD1 (5 bases). Between the trimmed V and J ends, which lost 1 base and 3 bases, there was a span of 16 bases. Germline CDR1 reads SGHVS; CDR2 reads FQNEAQ. The length of the CDR3 is 16 residues. CDR3 loop: CASSLVSAGPFYEQYF. The CDR3 DNA reads as TGTGCCAGCAGCTTAGTATCGGCAGGGCCCTTCTACGAGCAGTACTTC.